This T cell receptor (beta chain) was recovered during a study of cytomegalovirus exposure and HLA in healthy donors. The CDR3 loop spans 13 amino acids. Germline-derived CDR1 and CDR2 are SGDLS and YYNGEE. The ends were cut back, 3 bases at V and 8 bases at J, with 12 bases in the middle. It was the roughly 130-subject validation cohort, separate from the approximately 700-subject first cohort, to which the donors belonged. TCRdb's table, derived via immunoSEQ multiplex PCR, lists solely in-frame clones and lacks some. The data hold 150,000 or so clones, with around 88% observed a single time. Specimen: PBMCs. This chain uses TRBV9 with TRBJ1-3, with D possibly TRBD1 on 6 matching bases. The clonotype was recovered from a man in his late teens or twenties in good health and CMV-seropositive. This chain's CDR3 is CASSGRSGDTIYF. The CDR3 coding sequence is TGTGCCAGCAGCGGCCGCTCAGGGGACACCATATATTTT.